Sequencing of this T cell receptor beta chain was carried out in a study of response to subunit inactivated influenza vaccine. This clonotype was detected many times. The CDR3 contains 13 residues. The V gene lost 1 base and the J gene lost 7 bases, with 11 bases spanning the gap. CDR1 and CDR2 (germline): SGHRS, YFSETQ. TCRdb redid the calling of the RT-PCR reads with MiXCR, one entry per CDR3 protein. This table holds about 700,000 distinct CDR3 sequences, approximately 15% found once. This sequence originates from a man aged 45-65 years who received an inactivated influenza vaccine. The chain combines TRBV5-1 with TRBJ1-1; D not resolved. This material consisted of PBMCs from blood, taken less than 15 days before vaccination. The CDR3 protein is CASSLPSGREAFF. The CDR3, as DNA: TGCGCCAGCAGCTTGCCTAGCGGGCGTGAAGCTTTCTTT.